The rows below give T cell receptor beta chains drawn from one sample of a study of shared clonotypes between healthy human individuals. Libraries were prepared by immunoSEQ multiplex PCR; TCRdb keeps only in-frame clonotypes and omits some of them. The sample consists of about 380,000 clones, roughly 96% of them appearing once. The specimen sequenced was memory CD8+ T cells sorted from blood. These receptors all stem from a man aged 30 to 39 in good health. The CDR3 runs from the conserved cysteine through the conserved F or W. Each record gives: clone size, V gene, J gene, D gene, CDR3 DNA, CDR3 protein. The D gene is left open where the match is weak. Not every row has a clone size; where given, it reads once, few, many or a size class.

.	TRBV28	TRBJ2-7	TRBD1	TGTGCCAGCAGTTTCCCCGGGACAGGGACCTACGAGCAGTACTTC	CASSFPGTGTYEQYF
once	TRBV11-2	TRBJ2-7	.	TGTGCCAGCAGCTTAGTCCCCCTTTTGGTCGGAGAGTACGAGCAGTACTTC	CASSLVPLLVGEYEQYF
.	TRBV29-1	TRBJ1-4	.	TGCAGCGTGGCCTTTGGACAGATTGGGGAAAAACTGTTTTTT	CSVAFGQIGEKLFF
.	TRBV2	TRBJ1-1	.	TGTGCCAGCGCGGGCGACATGAACACTGAAGCTTTCTTT	CASAGDMNTEAFF
.	TRBV7-9	TRBJ2-5	.	TGTGCCAGCAGCTTACTCTTACAGCAAGAGACCCAGTACTTC	CASSLLLQQETQYF
.	TRBV7-6	TRBJ2-7	TRBD1	TGTGCCAGCAGCTTAGCCCCGACAGGGAACGAGCAGTACTTC	CASSLAPTGNEQYF
.	TRBV19	TRBJ1-4	.	TGTGCCAGTAGTTCTCGGTCGCCCAAAGTGGAAAAACTGTTTTTT	CASSSRSPKVEKLFF
once	TRBV6-6	TRBJ2-1	TRBD2	TGTGCCAGCAGTCCGTCCGGGACTAGCGGCGATGAGCAGTTCTTC	CASSPSGTSGDEQFF
.	TRBV28	TRBJ2-7	TRBD1	TGTGCCAGCAGTCTATGGGGACACCGGGACAGCGGCTACGAGCAGTACTTC	CASSLWGHRDSGYEQYF
.	TRBV5-1	TRBJ2-7	.	TGCGCCAGCAGCTTGGAGGGCGGGATGACCCACGAGCAGTACTTC	CASSLEGGMTHEQYF
.	TRBV5-5	TRBJ2-5	.	TGTGCCAGCAGCTTGCCACGCGAGACCCAGTACTTC	CASSLPRETQYF
once	TRBV28	TRBJ1-2	.	TGTGCCAGCAGTTCCCGGCAGTTAGCTAACTATGGCTACACCTTC	CASSSRQLANYGYTF
.	TRBV27	TRBJ2-7	TRBD2	TGTGCCAGCAGTTTAAGTCTAGCGGGAGATGAGCAGTACTTC	CASSLSLAGDEQYF
.	TRBV11-2	TRBJ1-2	.	TGTGCCAGCAGCTTAGATGGCACAGTTGAAAACTATGGCTACACCTTC	CASSLDGTVENYGYTF
.	TRBV6-5	TRBJ2-7	.	TGTGCCAGCAGTTACAAGGGACGGGCCAGCGAGCAGTACTTC	CASSYKGRASEQYF